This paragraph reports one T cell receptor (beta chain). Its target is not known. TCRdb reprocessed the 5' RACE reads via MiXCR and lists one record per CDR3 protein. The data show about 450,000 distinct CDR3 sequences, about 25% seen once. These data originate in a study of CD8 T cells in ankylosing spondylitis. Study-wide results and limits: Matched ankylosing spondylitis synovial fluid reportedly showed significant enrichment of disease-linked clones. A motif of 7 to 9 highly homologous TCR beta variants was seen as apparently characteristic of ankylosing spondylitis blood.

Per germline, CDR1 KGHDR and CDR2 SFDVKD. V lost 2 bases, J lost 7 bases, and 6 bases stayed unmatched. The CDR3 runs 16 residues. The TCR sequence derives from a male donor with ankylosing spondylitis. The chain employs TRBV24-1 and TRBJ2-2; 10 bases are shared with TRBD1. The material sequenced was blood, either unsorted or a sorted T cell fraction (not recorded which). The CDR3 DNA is TGTGCCACCAGTGATTCAAGGACAGGGGGTATCGGGGAGCTGTTTTTT. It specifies CATSDSRTGGIGELFF.